The source of this T cell receptor beta chain is a study of PD-1 blockade in classical Hodgkin lymphoma (dated by TCRdb to 2019 to 2021). As for the study more broadly: Nivolumab dosing was 3 mg/kg intravenously every 2 weeks, continuing until either disease progression or unacceptable toxicity. To define a peripheral blood immune signature of response to PD-1 blockade in classical Hodgkin lymphoma, the study combined TCR beta sequencing with CyTOF.

Note on this clone: Its target antigen remains unknown. No base qualities exist here, and no much larger clone lies one base off it.

Interpreted using the paper, the time point label stands for: cycle 2 day 1 (C2D1) of nivolumab. Relapse after autologous stem cell transplantation had occurred in all trial patients, and cohorts A, B and C were distinguished by prior brentuximab vedotin exposure. The trial cohort was composed of approximately 60 patients with relapsed/refractory classical Hodgkin lymphoma, for whom complete response, partial response or progressive disease was recorded as best overall response. In the multi-cohort phase II CheckMate 205 trial, trial patients received single-agent nivolumab. Best overall response was determined by an independent review committee according to the 2007 International Working Group response criteria. Trial PBMCs were collected just before the start of nivolumab (C1D1) and during therapy at cycle 2 day 1 and cycle 4 day 1. Peripheral blood was collected in 8 mL Vacutainer Cell Preparation Tubes, from which PBMCs were isolated by centrifugation and then cryopreserved.

The Qiagen DNeasy kit was used to extract genomic DNA both from unsorted PBMCs and from the negatively selected CD4+ and CD8+ fractions. TCR beta CDR3 regions were amplified by immunoSEQ multiplex PCR using primers annealing to V and J segments. A synthetic immune receptor repertoire was used to minimize amplification bias, and remaining bias was computationally removed after sequencing. For the original study's pipeline: Repertoire diversity was quantified as the Shannon entropy index using custom Python scripts. The unsorted, CD4+ and CD8+ repertoires were each analyzed separately, with the exception of combined analyses, where CD4+ and CD8+ sequences were merged in silico. A clone was considered expanded if an increase in frequency of at least 2-fold after treatment relative to C1D1 was found, and a pseudocount of 0.5 was applied to clones undetected at baseline. Singleton clones were defined as clones with 0 or 1 copy at C1D1, and non-singleton clones were defined as clones with 2 or more copies. By matching protein sequences in sorted samples from the same patient, clones expanded in unsorted samples were annotated as CD4+, CD8+ or unknown. Diversity changes from C1D1 to C4D1 were tested in paired samples using Wilcoxon tests. TCRdb carries this immuneACCESS record with in-frame sequences only. Its versions omit some clonotypes, under half of them owing to an unresolved V gene in the studies checked, with the rest unexplained. V, J and clone size reflect that table, while D and trimming were determined from the DNA. The sample records roughly 140,000 clones, just under 80% of which are singletons. About 9.2% of the sample is taken by the ten largest.

The paper as a whole reports these results and caveats: Baseline TCR diversity was reported to be lower in newly diagnosed patients than in healthy donors and to be lower still in relapsed/refractory patients. Diversity was lower in patients who began nivolumab less than 1 year after ASCT, so these patients were left out of later analyses to avoid confounding by immune reconstitution. The study was limited to a single clinical trial cohort, and causes of repertoire differences, possibly disease activity or prior therapy, remained undefined. Trial patients achieving complete response had baseline diversity similar to newly diagnosed patients, whereas partial responders and progressors had significantly lower diversity. By C4D1, a significant rise was seen in CD4+ TCR diversity but not in CD8+ TCR diversity (p=0.0027 vs p=0.16), and the rise was most apparent among complete responders (p=0.02).

CDR1 and CDR2, looked up from the germline V gene, are MNHEY and SVGAGI. The CDR3 sequence holds 16 residues, the cysteine and phenylalanine included. Only the CDR3 portion is preserved as DNA: 48 bases, with reading frame beginning at the first base. V is pared back by 0 bases and J by 2 bases, with 13 bases lying between the germline termini. Rearrangement joined TRBV6-5 to TRBJ2-5, with no confidently assigned D gene. This receptor was obtained from a human donor with classical Hodgkin lymphoma. The source was peripheral blood mononuclear cells (PBMCs), collected before the second cycle of nivolumab. The DNA sequence follows: TGTGCCAGCAGTTACTCGATGTCTGGGTTTCAAGAGACCCAGTACTTC. Its protein is CASSYSMSGFQETQYF.